Below, 5 T cell receptor beta chains from the same sample are listed, as sequenced in a study of blood T cell repertoires in COVID-19. Profiling relied on immunoSEQ multiplex PCR, and the TCRdb table lists in-frame clones only, not all of them. The sample lists 85,000 to 110,000 clones; about 90% were seen once. Sequenced material: peripheral blood. The receptors were sampled from a human donor in a cohort sampled during active COVID-19.

This clone has more than one count but fewer than ten. V gene TRBV25-1 combines with J gene TRBJ1-3; a possible D gene is TRBD1 (6 bases). Trimming shortened V by 1 base and J by 0 bases, and 16 bases separated the two germline ends. From germline, CDR1 is MGHDK and CDR2 SYGVNS. The CDR3 extends over 18 amino acids. The CDR3 nucleotides read TGTGCCAGCAGTGAATCCGGGACAAAAGGCCCCTCTGGAAACACCATATATTTT. Translation: CASSESGTKGPSGNTIYF.

This chain connects TRBV5-1 to TRBJ2-5, with D hard to call. The V gene's germline CDR1 is SGHRS and CDR2 YFSETQ. This CDR3 is 13 amino acids long. Trimming took off 8 bases at V and 5 bases at J, with 16 bases between the two ends. CDR3 nucleotide sequence: TGCGCCAGTAGTTTGGACGCCGGGGAGACCCAGTACTTC. As protein: CASSLDAGETQYF.

The V call is TRBV3-1 (or the pseudogene TRBV3-2), the J call TRBJ1-5; D gene ambiguous. This CDR3 has 16 amino acids. Trimming took off 4 bases at V and 3 bases at J, with 16 bases between the two ends. The germline CDR1 and CDR2 sequences are LGHDT and YNNKEL (reference sequence). The DNA for the CDR3 is TGTGCCAGCAGCCGGTCGGAGGGAGGTCACAATCAGCCCCAGCATTTT. Its translation: CASSRSEGGHNQPQHF.

J is TRBJ2-7 and V is TRBV7-2; 10 nucleotides align to TRBD1. The CDR3 sequence is 12 residues long. Germline trimming cut 8 bases from V and 2 bases from J; bases unmatched to any gene: 0. CDR1 and CDR2 (germline): SGHTA, FQGNSA. The CDR3 DNA reads as TGTGCCAGCGGACAGGGGGCCTACGAGCAGTACTTC. Translation: CASGQGAYEQYF.

V and J are TRBV6-5 and TRBJ2-7; 12 nucleotides match TRBD2. The V gene's germline CDR1 is MNHEY and CDR2 SVGAGI. V shed 0 bases and J 3 bases; nucleotides not matched to a gene: 3. The length of the CDR3 is 16 residues. The CDR3 loop is CASSYSMTSGSYEQYF. DNA of the CDR3: TGTGCCAGCAGTTACTCGATGACTAGCGGGAGCTACGAGCAGTACTTC.